This record covers a single T cell receptor (beta chain). Its antigen is currently not known. Per-base qualities were not stored, and no clone one base away is much larger. Stable Graves' hyperthyroidism was defined as the absence of progression to ophthalmopathy over 18 months of follow-up. The hyperthyroidism patients were between 18 and 65 years old and newly diagnosed, with a disease duration of less than 2 months. Exclusion was applied to patients with uncontrolled infections, other autoimmune diseases, pregnancy or lactation. Clinical symptoms, serum thyroxine and TRAb, thyroid ultrasound, and orbital computed tomography formed the basis for the diagnoses. PBMCs were isolated from 8 to 10 ml of fresh peripheral blood by Ficoll-Paque density gradient centrifugation. Total RNA was extracted using Trizol reagent, and RNA quality was assessed on an Agilent 2100 Bioanalyzer. TCR beta CDR3 regions were amplified from RNA transcripts. The first round of RT-PCR for the TCR CDR3 was performed with the HTBI primer set and the Qiagen OneStep RT-PCR kit. Libraries were constructed in a second round of multiplex PCR, after which size selection and purification were carried out. Paired-end sequencing of the libraries was performed with 100 bp reads on an Illumina HiSeq2000. The authors processed their data as follows. SOAPnuke was used to process the raw data, throwing out any read that contained adapters or uncalled bases, had a mean Phred below 15, or lacked an exact constant-primer or identifier match. High-quality paired reads were merged using COPE v1.2.5, and each unique nucleotide sequence was defined as a clonotype. Clonotypes were aligned to IMGT TRBV, TRBD and TRBJ reference segments using MiTCR v1.1. The analysis included only V-J combinations with a frequency above 0.0001, which together covered 99% to 99.2% of the repertoires. A TCS score was defined as the ratio between F50 (clonal expansion) and ExV (chaos), using BLOSUM62-based TCRdist between CDR3 peptides within each V-J. Welch's t-statistics and random forest reduced roughly 530 V-J features to some 14, which were used in a naive Bayes classifier (R e1071). TCRdb reran the public reads through fastp at Q25 and MiXCR, keeping productive beta chains. Rows are combined by CDR3 protein, so each entry shows the most common genes and DNA. None of the V and J calls come from the authors' own analysis; TCRdb made them. The sample table holds a few hundred thousand distinct CDR3 sequences, of which about 12% were seen once. Roughly 9.2% of the sample rests with the top ten.

This entry comes from a study of T cells in Graves' hyperthyroidism and ophthalmopathy (dated by TCRdb to the late 2010s). Study-wide context: Peripheral blood samples were taken at initial diagnosis, before any treatment was given. In several Graves' hyperthyroidism patients, the study also compared T-cell repertoires from thyroid tissue with T-cell repertoires from blood. The 85 to 100 discovery patients were randomly split 7:3 into training and test sets. Whether ophthalmopathy could be predicted prospectively was tested in an independent validation cohort made up of approximately 19 hyperthyroidism patients plus 17 patients who later progressed to ophthalmopathy. According to the paper, TCR Vbeta CDR3 sequencing was carried out on some 130 peripheral blood samples, which came from 40 to 45 ophthalmopathy, some 73 hyperthyroidism and about 17 progressor patients. After blood sampling, hyperthyroidism patients were treated with methimazole at a starting dose of 30 mg daily, and ophthalmopathy patients were treated with high-dose intravenous methylprednisolone. To identify distinguishing TCR V-J signatures, a discovery cohort of 90 to 100 patients was used, comprising 43 with Graves' ophthalmopathy and roughly 60 with stable Graves' hyperthyroidism.

Results the study describes overall, beyond this receptor: Blood samples also contained most of the expanded thyroid clonotypes (frequency above 0.001), which suggests that blood repertoires may reflect thyroid immune responses. In validation, the model predicted progression to ophthalmopathy a median of roughly 6.1 months before onset, with roughly 70% sensitivity and 72.22% specificity. Ophthalmopathy was separated from stable hyperthyroidism by a 13 V-J signature model, with 85% to 90% sensitivity and about 81% specificity obtained in cross-validation and 80%/75% obtained in testing. No statistical method was used to fix the sample size in advance, and group allocation was not hidden from the investigators.

Sequenced: blood. The sequence was collected from a young woman with Graves' hyperthyroidism.

This receptor has the CDR3 CASSLQGLSGEQFF. The DNA sequence reads TGTGCCAGCAGCCTACAGGGGCTGAGTGGCGAGCAGTTCTTC. This sequence uses TRBV3-1 and TRBJ2-1; TRBD1 lines up with 7 middle nucleotides. The CDR3 spans 14 residues, from the cysteine through the phenylalanine. The DNA shown is the 42-base CDR3, in frame from base 1. The CDR1 and CDR2 encoded by the germline V gene (reference sequence) are LGHDT and YNNKEL. Trimmed from V: 4 bases; trimmed from J: 10 bases; junction bases lacking a gene match: 10.